The T cell receptor beta chain under discussion was sequenced for a study of blood T cell repertoires in COVID-19. Study details: Spain, Italy and the United States supplied samples that represented acute and convalescent COVID-19. T cells, B-cell-depleted T cells, or PBMCs provided the cDNA or gDNA that served as material.

The CDR3 sequence is 16 residues long. Unmatched junction bases numbered 6, after V lost 3 bases and J lost 2 bases. In germline, CDR1 is KGHSH, CDR2 LQKENI. Cohort allocation depended upon clinical history that participants reported. TCRdb's copy holds only in-frame clones and misses some; the assay was immunoSEQ multiplex PCR. This table holds approximately 220,000 clones, about 84% found once. The receptor's source is a woman in her forties with acute COVID-19. Sequencing used PBMCs or T cells enriched from blood (not recorded which). V and J are TRBV18 and TRBJ1-3; 8 bases align to TRBD1. This CDR3 is CASSPRKDRAGNTIYF. DNA of the CDR3: TGTGCCAGCTCACCGAGGAAGGACAGGGCTGGAAACACCATATATTTT.